This TCR beta chain was observed in a study of blood T cell repertoires in COVID-19. Study context: Samples representing acute and convalescent COVID-19 were sourced from the United States, Italy and Spain. The analysed material was cDNA or gDNA that came from T cells, B-cell-depleted T cells, or PBMCs.

Methods used by the authors: Reference gene primer amplification in the assay estimated nucleated cell counts. Assay used: immunoSEQ multiplex PCR; TCRdb lists only in-frame clones, some missing. V and J calls and clone size are as listed in that table; D and trimming were resolved from the DNA. The sample lists tens of thousands of clones, 65% to 90% seen once, with about 3.2% in the top ten. The germline CDR1 and CDR2 sequences are SNHLY and FYNNEI. The CDR3 has 13 amino acids. The V and J ends lost 10 bases and 0 bases respectively, with 9 bases between them. V is TRBV2 and J is TRBJ1-4; TRBD1 is a possible D gene (6 bases). This sequence originates from a woman of 80 years or more with acute or convalescent COVID-19. Sequencing was performed on peripheral blood. The CDR3 DNA follows: TGTGCCACCAGACAGGCAACTAATGAAAAACTGTTTTTT. Its translation: CATRQATNEKLFF.